This entry describes one T cell receptor (beta chain). The time point here: pre-treatment sample, taken before nivolumab and TIL therapy. Adults with stage 4 NSCLC were enrolled in a phase I trial. The CDR3 sequence is 13 residues long. The libraries were made with immunoSEQ v3. Survey-level samples got approximately 2 million read pairs; deep-level samples got roughly 4.5-6.5 million. This table comes from immunoSEQ multiplex PCR, and its TCRdb copy is limited to in-frame clones, with some not included. The repertoire holds about 59,000 clones, with about 81% as singletons. These data are taken from a study of TIL therapy for anti-PD-1-resistant metastatic lung cancer. Study background: Several tumors were EGFR-mutant and two were ALK-rearranged. Median tumor mutation burden was roughly 1.5 mutations per megabase.

The TCR comes from a person between 30 and 80 years old with non-small cell lung cancer. The rearrangement uses TRBV21-1 and TRBJ1-2. TRBV21-1 is annotated as a pseudogene. The starting material was blood, obtained at baseline. The chain's CDR3 is CASSKHSPNGYTF. The CDR3 nucleotides read TGTGCCAGCAGCAAGCACTCTCCAAATGGCTACACCTTC.